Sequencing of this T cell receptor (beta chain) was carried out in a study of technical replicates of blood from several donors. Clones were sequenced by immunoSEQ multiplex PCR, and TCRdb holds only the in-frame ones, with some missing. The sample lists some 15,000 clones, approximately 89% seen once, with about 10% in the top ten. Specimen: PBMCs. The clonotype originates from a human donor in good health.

CDR3 residues: CAISESLAGGSSYEQYF. The CDR3 DNA is TGTGCCATCAGTGAGTCTCTAGCGGGAGGGAGCTCCTACGAGCAGTACTTC. V and J are TRBV10-3 and TRBJ2-7, with 12 positions matching TRBD2. In germline, CDR1 is ENHRY, CDR2 SYGVKD. This CDR3 spans 17 amino acids. V shed 0 bases and J 0 bases; nucleotides not matched to a gene: 3.